A single sample gave rise to the 28 T cell receptor beta chains below, sequenced in a study of human T cells and chemical hapten exposure. From the RACE reads, TCRdb called clonotypes with MiXCR, one entry per CDR3 protein. Among a few hundred thousand distinct CDR3 sequences listed, over 6% were seen once. Described time point: patch test 2, 6 weeks after DPC sensitization. Regarding treatment: therapeutic diphenylcyclopropenone sensitization with weekly scalp DPC. The sample here was whole blood, taken in connection with sensitization to the hapten diphenylcyclopropenone (DPC). The receptors here all came from a woman between 18 and 29 years old with alopecia areata. Some clones in this sample may be carry-over from other donors' samples.

This clonotype came up a few times. The chain uses TRBV5-6 and TRBJ2-2; D remains ambiguous. CDR1 and CDR2 (germline): SGHDT, YYEEEE. The CDR3 length is 11 residues. V shed 4 bases and J shed 9 bases, with 7 bases lying between them. The CDR3 loop is CASSQTRELFF. The CDR3 region has the DNA TGTGCCAGCAGCCAAACCCGGGAGCTGTTTTTT.

This rearrangement joins TRBV2 to TRBJ1-4; D gene uncertain. V lost 3 bases and J lost 7, with 3 bases in between. The CDR3 length is 11 residues. Per the germline V gene, CDR1 is SNHLY and CDR2 is FYNNEI. The CDR3 nucleotides read TGTGCCAGCAGTGATAGTGAAAAACTGTTTTTT. Translated: CASSDSEKLFF.

This clonotype appeared many times. The chain couples TRBV5-1 to TRBJ1-4, with 11 bases fitting TRBD1. The length of the CDR3 is 14 residues. CDR1 is SGHRS, CDR2 YFSETQ, per germline. V was clipped by 4 bases and J by 7 bases; unmatched bases: 3. Here the CDR3 reads CASSPDRGREKLFF. In DNA form, the CDR3 reads TGCGCCAGCAGCCCGGACAGGGGGCGTGAAAAACTGTTTTTT.

This clonotype was counted at least ten times. The CDR3: CASSQEGSNTEAFF. The CDR3 nucleotides read TGTGCCAGCAGCCAGGAGGGATCGAACACTGAAGCTTTCTTT. The rearrangement joins TRBV3-1 to TRBJ1-1; no reliable D call. Deletions cut 3 bases from V and 1 base from J, with 9 bases between. The germline CDR1 and CDR2 sequences are LGHDT and YNNKEL (reference sequence). There are 14 residues in the CDR3.

V usage is TRBV28 and J usage is TRBJ2-3; the match to TRBD2 covers 12 bases. The germline CDR1 and CDR2 sequences are MDHEN and SYDVKM. The V segment lost 3 bases and the J segment 2 bases; nucleotides outside the gene matches: 3. The CDR3 is 16 residues long. CDR3 coding DNA: TGTGCCAGCAGTTTCGGACTAGCGGGAATCACAGATACGCAGTATTTT. This codes for CASSFGLAGITDTQYF.

The gene calls are TRBV7-2 and TRBJ1-6; D remains ambiguous. This CDR3 has 15 residues. Germline CDR1 reads SGHTA; CDR2 reads FQGNSA. The V end lost 4 bases, the J end lost 6 bases, and 13 bases lay between the germline ends. The CDR3 protein is CASSSHALPNSPLHF. In DNA form, the CDR3 reads TGTGCCAGCAGCTCGCATGCTCTCCCTAATTCACCCCTCCACTTT.

The V call is TRBV3-1, the J call TRBJ1-4; D is uncertain. The CDR3 runs 14 residues. V was pared by 0 bases and J by 7 bases, with 9 bases between. Germline lookup yields CDR1 LGHDT and CDR2 YNNKEL (reference sequence). This chain's CDR3 is CASSQDFRGEKLFF. The CDR3 DNA reads as TGTGCCAGCAGCCAAGATTTTCGGGGTGAAAAACTGTTTTTT.

This clonotype was picked up a small number of times. The rearrangement links TRBV29-1 to TRBJ2-3, with 8 bases identical to TRBD1. The CDR3 has 15 residues. V was pared by 3 bases and J by 4 bases, with 9 bases of the junction left unmatched. Per the germline V gene, CDR1 is SQVTM and CDR2 is ANQGSEA. Here the CDR3 reads CSVDPGAGGPDTQYF. The CDR3 DNA is TGCAGCGTTGACCCCGGGGCAGGGGGCCCAGATACGCAGTATTTT.

The sample holds many counts of this clonotype. The chain has TRBV28 and TRBJ1-2; D is ambiguous. CDR1 and CDR2 from the germline V gene are MDHEN and SYDVKM. The CDR3 extends over 11 amino acids. V shed 6 bases and J shed 3 bases, with 5 bases lying between them. The CDR3 is CASRWDYGYTF. The CDR3 bases are TGTGCCAGCAGATGGGACTATGGCTACACCTTC.

This clonotype was counted at least ten times. The chain links TRBV6-5 to TRBJ2-7; 8 bases are shared with TRBD1. CDR1 and CDR2 (germline): MNHEY, SVGAGI. V lost 0 bases to trimming and J lost 2 bases; unmatched junction nucleotides: 6. CDR3 length: 16 residues. The CDR3 DNA follows: TGTGCCAGCAGTTACTCCACGAGACAGGGGACCTACGAGCAGTACTTC. Translated, it gives CASSYSTRQGTYEQYF.

This rearrangement joins TRBV28 to TRBJ1-2; D unresolved. Deletions cut 5 bases from V and 1 base from J, with 8 bases between. This CDR3 has 13 amino acids. Germline V CDR1 and CDR2: MDHEN, SYDVKM. The CDR3 bases are TGTGCCAGCAGTCCCTCCCATAACTATGGCTACACCTTC. It specifies CASSPSHNYGYTF.

There are a few counts of this clonotype. The chain carries TRBV9 and TRBJ2-7, with D possibly being TRBD1 (6 bases). CDR1 and CDR2 from the germline V gene are SGDLS and YYNGEE. V lost 4 bases, J lost 0 bases, and 11 bases lay in between. The CDR3 covers 14 residues. The CDR3 nucleotides are TGTGCCAGCAGCCCCAGGACAGACTCCTACGAGCAGTACTTC. It codes for CASSPRTDSYEQYF.

The V and J genes are TRBV9 and TRBJ2-1; 8 bases are shared with TRBD2. Germline V lookup: CDR1 SGDLS, CDR2 YYNGEE. The CDR3 loop spans 14 amino acids. The V segment lost 0 bases and the J segment 9 bases; nucleotides outside the gene matches: 5. CDR3 sequence: CASSVVGGDTEQFF. CDR3 bases: TGTGCCAGCAGCGTAGTCGGGGGGGACACTGAGCAGTTCTTC.

In this sample, this clonotype turned up a few times. The rearrangement uses TRBV10-3 and TRBJ2-7; D remains unclear. The V gene's germline CDR1 is ENHRY and CDR2 SYGVKD. Trimming pared 6 bases from V and 2 bases from J, leaving 8 bases between. The CDR3 is 12 amino acids. CDR3: CAIRNMAYEQYF. For the CDR3, the DNA is TGTGCCATCAGGAATATGGCCTACGAGCAGTACTTC.

This clonotype was seen only a few times. V and J are TRBV14 and TRBJ2-3; D not certain. Trimming left V 1 base short and J 3 bases short, with 8 bases between. This CDR3 region has 14 residues. Per the germline V gene, CDR1 is SGHDN and CDR2 is FVKESK. CDR3 sequence reads: CASSQALTTDTQYF. The CDR3 DNA reads TGTGCCAGCAGCCAAGCTCTGACGACAGATACGCAGTATTTT.

Only a few counts were recorded for this clonotype. The rearrangement links TRBV4-3 to TRBJ2-3, with TRBD2 matching over 7 bases. The CDR3 runs to 14 residues. V shed 0 bases, J shed 7 bases, and the junction held 4 bases outside the gene matches. CDR1 and CDR2 (germline): LGHNA, YSLEER. This CDR3 reads CASSQDGGGNTQYF. CDR3 nucleotide sequence: TGCGCCAGCAGCCAAGATGGGGGGGGGAATACGCAGTATTTT.

This clonotype has more than one count but fewer than ten. V usage is TRBV12-3 or TRBV12-4 and J usage is TRBJ2-1; tentative D call: TRBD1 (6 bases). Trimming shortened V by 5 bases and J by 7 bases, and 9 bases separated the two germline ends. The CDR3 contains 12 residues. CDR3 coding DNA: TGTGCCAGCAGTATACAGGGAAATGAGCAGTTCTTC. The encoded protein is CASSIQGNEQFF.

This clonotype showed up just a few times. The V gene is TRBV24-1, the J gene TRBJ2-4; TRBD2 aligns across 8 bases. Per germline, CDR1 KGHDR and CDR2 SFDVKD. V gave up 1 base and J gave up 15 bases; unmatched junction bases: 10. This CDR3 has 14 amino acids. CDR3 amino acids: CATSDFCKPGLGYF. In DNA form, the CDR3 reads TGTGCCACCAGTGATTTCTGCAAACCGGGACTAGGGTACTTC.

The sample holds many counts of this clonotype. J is TRBJ1-6 and V is TRBV4-3; D uncertain. The V gene lost 0 bases and the J gene lost 7 bases, with 7 bases spanning the gap. This CDR3 region has 14 residues. The germline CDR1 and CDR2 sequences are LGHNA and YSLEER. CDR3 nucleotides: TGCGCCAGCAGCCAAGATAACGGGAATTCACCCCTCCACTTT. Its translation is CASSQDNGNSPLHF.

This clonotype was recorded a few times. The J gene is TRBJ2-7, the V gene TRBV28; D ambiguous. Trimming pared 6 bases from V and 0 bases from J, leaving 12 bases between. The CDR3 is 14 residues long. Germline V CDR1 and CDR2: MDHEN, SYDVKM. The CDR3 is CASRSGPYSYEQYF. CDR3 nucleotide sequence: TGTGCCAGCAGGTCTGGTCCCTACTCCTACGAGCAGTACTTC.

This clonotype was seen a few times. V is TRBV7-3 and J is TRBJ1-1, with D tentatively TRBD1 (6 bases). CDR1 SGHTA and CDR2 FQGTGA come from the germline V gene. This CDR3 has 13 amino acids. V shed 1 base and J shed 9 bases, with 12 bases lying between them. The CDR3 protein is CASSLNREEKAFF. For the CDR3, the DNA is TGTGCCAGCAGCTTAAACAGGGAAGAAAAAGCTTTCTTT.

This clonotype was counted a few times. The J gene is TRBJ1-5, the V gene TRBV20-1; TRBD1 is a possible D gene (6 bases). Germline V CDR1 and CDR2: DFQATT, SNEGSKA (reference sequence). The CDR3 extends over 16 amino acids. V was shortened by 3 bases and J by 2 bases, with 17 bases between the two germline ends. CDR3 in amino acids: CSASSMGANGNQPQHF. The CDR3 nucleotides are TGCAGTGCTAGTTCGATGGGGGCGAACGGCAATCAGCCCCAGCATTTT.

This clonotype occurred many times. The gene calls are TRBV18 and TRBJ2-1; D tentatively fits TRBD1 or TRBD2 (7 bases each). Trimming stripped 6 bases from V and 2 bases from J, with 11 bases between. This CDR3 region has 14 residues. The germline gives CDR1 KGHSH, CDR2 LQKENI. CDR3 sequence reads: CASSGGTAYNEQFF. In DNA, the CDR3 is TGTGCCAGCTCCGGGGGGACAGCCTACAATGAGCAGTTCTTC.

This clonotype was counted ten times or more. The V call is TRBV7-2, the J call TRBJ2-7, with D perhaps TRBD2 (5 bases). The V end lost 5 bases, the J end lost 3 bases, and 14 bases lay between the germline ends. In germline, CDR1 is SGHTA, CDR2 FQGNSA. The CDR3 spans 14 residues. CDR3 region: CASSAALVYYEQYF. CDR3 bases: TGTGCCAGCAGCGCCGCACTAGTTTACTACGAGCAGTACTTC.

The chain is built from TRBV7-8 and TRBJ2-3; 7 positions match TRBD2. Germline V CDR1 and CDR2: SGHVS, FQNEAQ. V lost 2 bases, J lost 3 bases, and 14 bases stayed unmatched. The CDR3 contains 18 residues. CDR3 in amino acids: CASSLIPRGESRTDTQYF. The CDR3 coding sequence is TGTGCCAGCAGCTTAATCCCCCGGGGGGAGTCGAGGACAGATACGCAGTATTTT. Based on the CDR3 plus reference TRBV7-8 and TRBJ2-3, the full variable domain is GAGVSQSPRYKVAKRGQDVALRCDPISGHVSLFWYQQALGQGPEFLTYFQNEAQLDKSGLPSDRFFAERPEGSVSTLKIQRTQQEDSAVYLCASSLIPRGESRTDTQYFGPGTRLTVL.

The table lists this clonotype with many counts. The gene calls are TRBV25-1 and TRBJ1-1; no definite D call. The CDR3 extends over 16 amino acids. Germline CDR1 is MGHDK and CDR2 is SYGVNS. Trimming stripped 5 bases from V and 1 base from J, with 17 bases between. CDR3 sequence: CASSPPRWEGNTEAFF. The CDR3 DNA sequence: TGTGCCAGCAGTCCACCCCGTTGGGAAGGGAACACTGAAGCTTTCTTT. Together with reference TRBV25-1 and TRBJ1-1, the CDR3 gives the full variable domain: EADIYQTPRYLVIGTGKKITLECSQTMGHDKMYWYQQDPGMELHLIHYSYGVNSTEKGDLSSESTVSRIRTEHFPLTLESARPSHTSQYLCASSPPRWEGNTEAFFGQGTRLTVV.

There are many counts of this clonotype. This sequence joins TRBV5-3 and TRBJ1-2; D uncertain. TRBV5-3 is sorted into the ORF group, with uncertain function. V was shortened by 6 bases and J by 8 bases, with 11 bases between the two germline ends. This CDR3 has 11 amino acids. CDR3 bases: TGTGCCAGAACCACCACCATGGGCTACACCTTC. It yields the protein CARTTTMGYTF.

Many counts were recorded for this clonotype. V usage is TRBV29-1 and J usage is TRBJ1-2; a weak D match, TRBD1 (6 bases). This CDR3 is built from 14 residues. Germline assignment: CDR1 SQVTM and CDR2 ANQGSEA. V shed 6 bases and J shed 0 bases, with 14 bases lying between them. CDR3 residues: CSVPWGATNYGYTF. The CDR3 coding sequence is TGCAGCGTCCCATGGGGGGCTACTAACTATGGCTACACCTTC.